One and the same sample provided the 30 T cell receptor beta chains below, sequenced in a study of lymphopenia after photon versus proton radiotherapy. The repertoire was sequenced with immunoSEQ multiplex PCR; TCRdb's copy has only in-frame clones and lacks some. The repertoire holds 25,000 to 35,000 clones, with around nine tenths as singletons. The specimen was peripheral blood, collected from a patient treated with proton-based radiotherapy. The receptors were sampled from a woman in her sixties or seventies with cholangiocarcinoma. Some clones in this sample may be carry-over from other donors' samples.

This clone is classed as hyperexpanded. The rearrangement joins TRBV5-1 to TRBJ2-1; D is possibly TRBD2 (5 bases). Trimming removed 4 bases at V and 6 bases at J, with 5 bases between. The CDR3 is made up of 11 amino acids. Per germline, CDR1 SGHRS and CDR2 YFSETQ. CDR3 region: CASSGSNEQFF. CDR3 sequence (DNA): TGCGCCAGCAGCGGGAGCAATGAGCAGTTCTTC.

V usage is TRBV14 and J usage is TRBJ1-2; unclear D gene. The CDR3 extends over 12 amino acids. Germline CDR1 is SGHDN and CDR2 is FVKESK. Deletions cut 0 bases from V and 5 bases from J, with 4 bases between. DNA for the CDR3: TGTGCCAGCAGCCAAGAAGTATATGGCTACACCTTC. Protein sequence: CASSQEVYGYTF.

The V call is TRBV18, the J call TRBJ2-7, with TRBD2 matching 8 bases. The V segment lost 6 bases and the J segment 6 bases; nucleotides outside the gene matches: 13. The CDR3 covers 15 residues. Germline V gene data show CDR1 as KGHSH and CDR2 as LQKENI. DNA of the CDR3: TGTGCCAGCTCCCAACGGGACGGACGGGGGGGCGAGCAGTACTTC. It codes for CASSQRDGRGGEQYF.

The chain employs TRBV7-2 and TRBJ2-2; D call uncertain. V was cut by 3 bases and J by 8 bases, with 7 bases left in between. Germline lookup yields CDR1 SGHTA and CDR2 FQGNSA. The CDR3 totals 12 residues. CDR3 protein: CASSFARGELFF. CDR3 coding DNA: TGTGCCAGCAGCTTCGCGAGGGGGGAGCTGTTTTTT.

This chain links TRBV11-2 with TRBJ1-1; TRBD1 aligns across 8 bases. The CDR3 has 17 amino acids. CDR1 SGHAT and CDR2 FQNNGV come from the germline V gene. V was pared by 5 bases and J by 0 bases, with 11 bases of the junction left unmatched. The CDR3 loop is CASSPFGQGIMNTEAFF. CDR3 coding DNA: TGTGCCAGCAGCCCCTTTGGACAGGGAATCATGAACACTGAAGCTTTCTTT.

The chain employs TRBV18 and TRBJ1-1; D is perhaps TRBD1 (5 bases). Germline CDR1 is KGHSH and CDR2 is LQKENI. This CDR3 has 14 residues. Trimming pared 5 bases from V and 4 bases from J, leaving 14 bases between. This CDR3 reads CASSTGPGGTEAFF. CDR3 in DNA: TGTGCCAGCTCAACCGGGCCTGGGGGCACTGAAGCTTTCTTT.

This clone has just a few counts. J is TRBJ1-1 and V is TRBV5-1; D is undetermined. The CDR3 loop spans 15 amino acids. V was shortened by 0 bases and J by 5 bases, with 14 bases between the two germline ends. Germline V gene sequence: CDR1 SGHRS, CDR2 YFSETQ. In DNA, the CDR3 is TGCGCCAGCAGCTTGGGTGTAGGAATAGGGACTGAAGCTTTCTTT. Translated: CASSLGVGIGTEAFF.

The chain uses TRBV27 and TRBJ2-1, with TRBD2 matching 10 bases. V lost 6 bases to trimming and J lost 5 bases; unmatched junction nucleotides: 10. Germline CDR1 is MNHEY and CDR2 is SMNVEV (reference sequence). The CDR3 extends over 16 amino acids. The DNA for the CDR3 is TGTGCCAGCAGGGACCTAGCGGGAGTTGATGACAATGAGCAGTTCTTC. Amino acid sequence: CASRDLAGVDDNEQFF.

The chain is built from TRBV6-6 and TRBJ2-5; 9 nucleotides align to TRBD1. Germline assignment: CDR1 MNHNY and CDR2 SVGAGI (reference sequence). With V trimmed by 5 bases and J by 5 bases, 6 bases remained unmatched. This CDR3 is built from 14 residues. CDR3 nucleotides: TGTGCCAGCAGTCCGGACAGGGGTATGGAGACCCAGTACTTC. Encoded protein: CASSPDRGMETQYF.

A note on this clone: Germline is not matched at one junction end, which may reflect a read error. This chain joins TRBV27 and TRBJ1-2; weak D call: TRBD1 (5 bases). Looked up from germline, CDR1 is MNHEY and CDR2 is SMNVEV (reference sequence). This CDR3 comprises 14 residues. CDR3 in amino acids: CASGFGTLRYGYTF. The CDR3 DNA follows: TGTGCCAGCGGTTTCGGGACTTTACGATATGGCTACACCTTC.

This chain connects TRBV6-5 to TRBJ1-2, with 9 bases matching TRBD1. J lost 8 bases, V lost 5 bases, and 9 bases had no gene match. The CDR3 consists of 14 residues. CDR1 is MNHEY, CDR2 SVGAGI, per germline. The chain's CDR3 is CASSKPGTGKGYTF. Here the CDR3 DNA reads TGTGCCAGCAGTAAGCCCGGGACAGGGAAAGGCTACACCTTC.

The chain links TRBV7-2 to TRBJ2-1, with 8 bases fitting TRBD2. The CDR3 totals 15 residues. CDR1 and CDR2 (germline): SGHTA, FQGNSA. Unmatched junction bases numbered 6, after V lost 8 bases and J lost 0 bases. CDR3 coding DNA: TGTGCCAGCGAGCGGGAGACAGGCTCCTACAATGAGCAGTTCTTC. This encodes CASERETGSYNEQFF.

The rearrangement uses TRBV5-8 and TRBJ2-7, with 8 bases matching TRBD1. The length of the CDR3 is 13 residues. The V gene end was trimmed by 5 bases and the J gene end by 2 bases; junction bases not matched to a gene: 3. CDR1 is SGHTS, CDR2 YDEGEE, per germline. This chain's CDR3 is CASRGTGPYEQYF. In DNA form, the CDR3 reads TGTGCCAGCAGAGGGACAGGACCCTACGAGCAGTACTTC.

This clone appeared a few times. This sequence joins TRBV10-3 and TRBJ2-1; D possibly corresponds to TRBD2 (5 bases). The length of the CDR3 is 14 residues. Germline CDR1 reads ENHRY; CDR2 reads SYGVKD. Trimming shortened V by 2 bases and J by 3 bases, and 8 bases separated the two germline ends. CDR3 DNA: TGTGCCATCAGTGAGAGGGCGGGCTACAATGAGCAGTTCTTC. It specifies CAISERAGYNEQFF.

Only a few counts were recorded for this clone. The CDR3 reads CASSLLYQSTEAFF. The CDR3 DNA sequence: TGCGCCAGCAGCTTGTTGTATCAGAGCACTGAAGCTTTCTTT. This chain joins TRBV5-1 and TRBJ1-1; D uncertain. CDR1 and CDR2 (germline): SGHRS, YFSETQ. The CDR3 runs to 14 residues. V lost 1 base, J lost 4 bases, and 11 bases lay in between.

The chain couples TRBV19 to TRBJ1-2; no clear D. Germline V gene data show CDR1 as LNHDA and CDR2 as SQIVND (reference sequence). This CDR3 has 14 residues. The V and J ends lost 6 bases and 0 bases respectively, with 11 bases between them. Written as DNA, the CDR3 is TGTGCCAGTAGATCCCAGCACTCTAACTATGGCTACACCTTC. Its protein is CASRSQHSNYGYTF.

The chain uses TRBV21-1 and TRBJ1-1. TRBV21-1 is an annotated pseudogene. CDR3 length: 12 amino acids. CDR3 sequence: CASSKSDGEAFF. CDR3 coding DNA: TGTGCCAGCAGCAAATCGGACGGGGAAGCTTTCTTT.

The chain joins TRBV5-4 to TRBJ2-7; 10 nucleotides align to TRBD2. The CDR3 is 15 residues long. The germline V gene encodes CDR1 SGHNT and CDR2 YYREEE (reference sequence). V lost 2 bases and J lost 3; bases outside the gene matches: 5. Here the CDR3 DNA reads TGTGCCAGCAGCTTCAGGACTAGCGGACTCTACGAGCAGTACTTC. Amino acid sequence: CASSFRTSGLYEQYF. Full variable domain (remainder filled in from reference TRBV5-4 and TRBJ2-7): ETGVTQSPTHLIKTRGQQVTLRCSSQSGHNTVSWYQQALGQGPQFIFQYYREEENGRGNFPPRFSGLQFPNYSSELNVNALELDDSALYLCASSFRTSGLYEQYFGPGTRLTVT.

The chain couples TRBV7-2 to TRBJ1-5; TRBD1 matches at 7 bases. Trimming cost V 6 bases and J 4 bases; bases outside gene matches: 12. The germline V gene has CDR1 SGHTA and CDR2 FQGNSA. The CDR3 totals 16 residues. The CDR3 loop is CASSPGKGQSNQPQHF. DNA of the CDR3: TGTGCCAGCAGTCCCGGGAAGGGACAGAGTAATCAGCCCCAGCATTTT. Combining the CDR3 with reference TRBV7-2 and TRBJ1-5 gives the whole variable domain GAGVSQSPSNKVTEKGKDVELRCDPISGHTALYWYRQSLGQGLEFLIYFQGNSAPDKSGLPSDRFSAERTGGSVSTLTIQRTQQEDSAVYLCASSPGKGQSNQPQHFGDGTRLSIL.

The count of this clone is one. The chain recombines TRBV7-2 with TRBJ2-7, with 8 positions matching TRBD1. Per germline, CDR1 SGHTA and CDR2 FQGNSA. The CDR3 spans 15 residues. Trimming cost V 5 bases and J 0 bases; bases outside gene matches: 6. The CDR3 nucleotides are TGTGCCAGCAGCAACCGGGACAGGAGCTCCTACGAGCAGTACTTC. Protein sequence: CASSNRDRSSYEQYF.

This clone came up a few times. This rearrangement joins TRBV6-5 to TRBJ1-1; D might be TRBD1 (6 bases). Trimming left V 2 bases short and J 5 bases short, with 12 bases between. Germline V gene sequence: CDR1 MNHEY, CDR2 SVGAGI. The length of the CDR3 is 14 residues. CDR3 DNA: TGTGCCAGCAGTTACAGAGGGGGGGGGACTGAAGCTTTCTTT. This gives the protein CASSYRGGGTEAFF.

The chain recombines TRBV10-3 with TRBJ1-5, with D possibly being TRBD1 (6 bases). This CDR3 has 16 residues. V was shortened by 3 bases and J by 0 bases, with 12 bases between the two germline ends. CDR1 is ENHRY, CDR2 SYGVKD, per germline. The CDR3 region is CAISDPTGYSNQPQHF. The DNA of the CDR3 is TGTGCCATCAGTGACCCGACAGGTTATAGCAATCAGCCCCAGCATTTT.

CDR3 in amino acids: CASSSKGAYNEQFF. Written as DNA, the CDR3 is TGTGCCAGCAGCTCAAAGGGGGCGTACAATGAGCAGTTCTTC. V is TRBV7-2 and J is TRBJ2-1; 7 bases align to TRBD1. From germline, CDR1 is SGHTA and CDR2 FQGNSA. V lost 4 bases to trimming and J lost 4 bases; unmatched junction nucleotides: 4. The CDR3 is 14 amino acids. The full variable domain, its missing parts supplied by reference TRBV7-2 and TRBJ2-1, is GAGVSQSPSNKVTEKGKDVELRCDPISGHTALYWYRQSLGQGLEFLIYFQGNSAPDKSGLPSDRFSAERTGGSVSTLTIQRTQQEDSAVYLCASSSKGAYNEQFFGPGTRLTVL.

The CDR3 bases are TGTGCCAGCAGACGGACAGGGGAGGGAGATACGCAGTATTTT. Its protein product is CASRRTGEGDTQYF. V and J are TRBV6-6 and TRBJ2-3; 9 bases match TRBD1. The CDR3 has 14 amino acids. J lost 5 bases, V lost 6 bases, and 6 bases had no gene match. Germline values: CDR1 MNHNY, CDR2 SVGAGI (reference sequence).

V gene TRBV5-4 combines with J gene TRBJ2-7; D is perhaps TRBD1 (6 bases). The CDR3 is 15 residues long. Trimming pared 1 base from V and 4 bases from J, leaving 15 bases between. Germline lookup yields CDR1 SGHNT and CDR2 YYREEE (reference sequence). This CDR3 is CASSLRTAPNYEQYF. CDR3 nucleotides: TGTGCCAGCAGCTTGAGGACAGCCCCAAATTACGAGCAGTACTTC.

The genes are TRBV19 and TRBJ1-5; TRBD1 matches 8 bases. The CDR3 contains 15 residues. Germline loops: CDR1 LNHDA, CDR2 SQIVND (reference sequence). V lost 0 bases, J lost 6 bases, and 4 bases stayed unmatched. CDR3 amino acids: CASSIDRGLGQPQHF. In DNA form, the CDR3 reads TGTGCCAGTAGTATAGACAGGGGGCTAGGTCAGCCCCAGCATTTT.

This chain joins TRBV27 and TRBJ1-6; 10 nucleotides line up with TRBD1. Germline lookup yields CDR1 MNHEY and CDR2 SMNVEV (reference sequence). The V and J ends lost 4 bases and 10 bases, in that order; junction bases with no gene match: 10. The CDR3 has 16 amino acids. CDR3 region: CASSSSGTGVASPLHF. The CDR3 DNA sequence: TGTGCCAGCAGTTCCTCCGGGACAGGGGTGGCGTCACCCCTCCACTTT.

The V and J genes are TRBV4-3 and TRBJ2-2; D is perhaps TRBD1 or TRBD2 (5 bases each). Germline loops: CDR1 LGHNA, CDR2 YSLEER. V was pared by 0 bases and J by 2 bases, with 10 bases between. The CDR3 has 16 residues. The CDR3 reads CASSQDGTANTGELFF. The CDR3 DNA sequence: TGCGCCAGCAGCCAAGATGGGACGGCAAACACCGGGGAGCTGTTTTTT.

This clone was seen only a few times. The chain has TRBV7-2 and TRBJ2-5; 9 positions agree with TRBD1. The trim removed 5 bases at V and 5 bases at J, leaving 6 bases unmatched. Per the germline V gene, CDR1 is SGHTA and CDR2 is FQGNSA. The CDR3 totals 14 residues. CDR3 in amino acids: CASSPDRGRETQYF. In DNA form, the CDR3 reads TGTGCCAGCAGCCCCGACAGGGGGAGGGAGACCCAGTACTTC.

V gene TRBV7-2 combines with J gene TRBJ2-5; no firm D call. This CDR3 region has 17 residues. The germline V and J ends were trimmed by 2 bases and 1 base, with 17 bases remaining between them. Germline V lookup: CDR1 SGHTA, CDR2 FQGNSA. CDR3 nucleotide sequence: TGTGCCAGCAGCTTAAATTCCCTCCGATTGGGCCAAGAGACCCAGTACTTC. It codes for CASSLNSLRLGQETQYF.